Presented here are 3 T cell receptor beta chains from one specimen sequenced in a study of cytomegalovirus exposure and HLA in healthy donors. PCR used 60 Vbeta primers and 13 Jbeta primers. Sequenced by immunoSEQ multiplex PCR; TCRdb stores in-frame clones only, minus some. The sample records around 110,000 clones, 9.5% being singletons. Material: PBMCs. These receptors all stem from a man aged 25 to 40 in good health and CMV-seronegative.

This clone showed up just a few times. The genes are TRBV30 and TRBJ1-2; tentatively, D is TRBD1 (5 bases). V was clipped by 8 bases and J by 7 bases, with 17 bases between them. Germline V CDR1 and CDR2: GTSNPN, SVGIG (reference sequence). The CDR3 loop spans 12 amino acids. The CDR3 loop is CAVRGGVGGYTF. The CDR3 DNA follows: TGTGCCGTGCGGGGAGGGGTGGGTGGCTACACCTTC.

This clone was seen more than once but under ten times. The chain has TRBV7-9 and TRBJ2-7; perhaps TRBD2 as D (5 bases). V lost 7 bases and J lost 2, with 18 bases in between. This CDR3 is 15 amino acids long. Germline lookup yields CDR1 SEHNR and CDR2 FQNEAQ (reference sequence). CDR3 sequence: CASTQSGIHTYEQYF. The CDR3 nucleotides read TGTGCCAGCACCCAATCCGGGATCCACACCTACGAGCAGTACTTC.

This clone occurred a few times. The chain combines TRBV6-1 with TRBJ1-6; D perhaps matches TRBD1 (5 bases). With 0 bases removed from V and 7 bases from J, the gap between germline ends came to 10 bases. The CDR3 loop spans 15 amino acids. Germline CDR1 and CDR2: MNHNS and SASEGT. The CDR3 here is CASSEASGWNSPLHF. In DNA form, the CDR3 reads TGTGCCAGCAGTGAAGCTTCAGGGTGGAATTCACCCCTCCACTTT.